A single sample is the source of the 26 T cell receptor beta chains below, sequenced in a study of identical twins. TCRdb used MiXCR to reprocess the 5' RACE reads, holding one entry per CDR3 protein. This sample yields roughly 290,000 distinct CDR3 sequences, of which 6.5% to 9.5% are seen a single time; 2.1% belongs to the top ten. This sample also appeared in a second study, on yellow fever vaccine responses in identical twins.

The source material was memory (CD45RO+) T cells sorted from blood. The origin of the receptors is a woman between 18 and 29 years old in good health.

In this sample, this clonotype turned up many times. The chain links TRBV28 to TRBJ2-5, with D maybe TRBD1 (6 bases). This CDR3 has 16 amino acids. V was clipped by 4 bases and J by 4 bases, with 19 bases between them. Germline lookup yields CDR1 MDHEN and CDR2 SYDVKM. The DNA for the CDR3 is TGTGCCAGCAGTTCCCATCCTGGGGGCGCCGGAGAGACCCAGTACTTC. The encoded protein is CASSSHPGGAGETQYF. Full variable domain (rest looked up from reference TRBV28 and TRBJ2-5): DVKVTQSSRYLVKRTGEKVFLECVQDMDHENMFWYRQDPGLGLRLIYFSYDVKMKEKGDIPEGYSVSREKKERFSLILESASTNQTSMYLCASSSHPGGAGETQYFGPGTRLLVL.

The genes are TRBV3-1 and TRBJ2-2; D is possibly TRBD1 (6 bases). The CDR3 consists of 14 residues. Between the trimmed V and J ends, which lost 4 bases and 3 bases, there was a span of 9 bases. Germline V gene sequence: CDR1 LGHDT, CDR2 YNNKEL (reference sequence). CDR3 residues: CASSPEGDTGELFF. DNA of the CDR3: TGTGCCAGCAGCCCAGAGGGGGACACCGGGGAGCTGTTTTTT.

The rearrangement joins TRBV5-1 to TRBJ2-5, with 7 bases fitting TRBD1. Germline V gene data show CDR1 as SGHRS and CDR2 as YFSETQ. The CDR3 runs to 14 residues. J lost 0 bases, V lost 3 bases, and 2 bases had no gene match. This CDR3 is CASSSTGNQETQYF. CDR3 DNA: TGCGCCAGCAGCTCGACAGGGAACCAAGAGACCCAGTACTTC.

The chain recombines TRBV24-1 with TRBJ1-6; D is unclear. CDR1 and CDR2 (germline): KGHDR, SFDVKD. The V and J ends lost 2 bases and 9 bases respectively, with 7 bases between them. The CDR3 runs to 13 residues. CDR3 amino acids: CATSDSYGSPLHF. The CDR3 DNA is TGTGCCACCAGTGATTCGTATGGTTCACCCCTCCACTTT.

V and J are TRBV7-8 and TRBJ2-7, with 12 bases that match TRBD2. The germline V gene has CDR1 SGHVS and CDR2 FQNEAQ. Trimming took 5 bases from V and 2 from J; bases not matched to a gene: 4. CDR3 length: 15 residues. CDR3 amino acids: CASSATSGRPYEQYF. Written as DNA, the CDR3 is TGTGCCAGCAGCGCTACTAGCGGGAGGCCCTACGAGCAGTACTTC.

This clonotype was found many times. The gene calls are TRBV27 and TRBJ2-2, with D unresolved. Per the germline V gene, CDR1 is MNHEY and CDR2 is SMNVEV (reference sequence). CDR3 size: 11 residues. Deletions cut 6 bases from V and 5 bases from J, with 4 bases between. The CDR3 protein is CASSRTGELFF. CDR3 DNA sequence: TGTGCCAGCAGCCGTACCGGGGAGCTGTTTTTT.

This chain connects TRBV3-1 to TRBJ2-5; D gene uncertain. V lost 4 bases and J lost 4, with 10 bases in between. The CDR3 totals 13 residues. Germline V CDR1 and CDR2: LGHDT, YNNKEL (reference sequence). CDR3 in DNA: TGTGCCAGCAGCCGGGCGTTGTCAGAGACCCAGTACTTC. Residues: CASSRALSETQYF.

This chain uses TRBV11-3 with TRBJ2-1, with TRBD1 matching over 12 bases. This CDR3 has 14 residues. From germline, CDR1 is SGHNT and CDR2 YENEEA. Trimming removed 4 bases from V and 10 bases from J; junction bases left unmatched: 5. This CDR3 reads CASSSGQGAGEQFF. CDR3 DNA: TGTGCCAGCAGCTCGGGACAGGGGGCGGGGGAGCAGTTCTTC.

The rearrangement links TRBV20-1 to TRBJ2-1, with 8 bases fitting TRBD2. The germline V gene encodes CDR1 DFQATT and CDR2 SNEGSKA (reference sequence). The V segment lost 3 bases and the J segment 0 bases; nucleotides outside the gene matches: 7. The CDR3 length is 16 residues. The DNA of the CDR3 is TGCAGTGCTAGTAATGCCGGGAGGGACTCCTACAATGAGCAGTTCTTC. The encoded protein is CSASNAGRDSYNEQFF.

This clonotype was found many times. The V and J genes are TRBV5-1 and TRBJ2-3; 12 bases map to TRBD1. This CDR3 has 17 amino acids. The V gene end was trimmed by 0 bases and the J gene end by 4 bases; junction bases not matched to a gene: 6. Germline CDR1 SGHRS, CDR2 YFSETQ. CDR3 protein: CASSLEGTGGRADTQYF. CDR3 sequence (DNA): TGCGCCAGCAGCTTGGAGGGGACAGGGGGCCGCGCAGATACGCAGTATTTT.

This clonotype was counted between two and nine times. V usage is TRBV7-3 and J usage is TRBJ1-1; the D gene is possibly TRBD1 (6 bases). Per the germline V gene, CDR1 is SGHTA and CDR2 is FQGTGA. This CDR3 is 17 amino acids long. V was shortened by 5 bases and J by 3 bases, with 22 bases between the two germline ends. CDR3 bases: TGTGCCAGCAGCCCATACAGGGTATCCCTTAGGGACACTGAAGCTTTCTTT. This codes for CASSPYRVSLRDTEAFF.

Only a few counts were recorded for this clonotype. This chain connects TRBV7-9 to TRBJ1-1; 7 bases align to TRBD1. The trim removed 6 bases at V and 8 bases at J, leaving 21 bases unmatched. The CDR3 consists of 17 residues. The germline gives CDR1 SEHNR, CDR2 FQNEAQ (reference sequence). In DNA form, the CDR3 reads TGTGCCAGCAGTCCTATTAAGGGGGACAGCCGCACCCTCGAAGCTTTCTTT. This sequence encodes CASSPIKGDSRTLEAFF.

This clonotype appeared many times. The rearrangement joins TRBV4-2 to TRBJ1-5; tentatively, D is TRBD1 (6 bases). CDR1 is LGHNA and CDR2 is YNFKEQ in the germline V gene. V was cut by 1 base and J by 4 bases, with 11 bases left in between. The CDR3 totals 15 residues. The CDR3 region is CASSQATGFNQPQHF. CDR3 DNA sequence: TGTGCCAGCAGCCAAGCTACAGGGTTTAATCAGCCCCAGCATTTT.

This clonotype was detected many times. In nucleotides, the CDR3 is TGTGCCAGCAGTTCGGGACAGGGAAACACCATATATTTT. This translates into CASSSGQGNTIYF. The chain carries TRBV12-3 or TRBV12-4 and TRBJ1-3; TRBD1 aligns across 7 bases. V gave up 4 bases and J gave up 4 bases; unmatched junction bases: 1. The CDR3 totals 13 residues.

Many counts were recorded for this clonotype. The gene calls are TRBV2 and TRBJ1-1, with 7 bases aligning to TRBD1. This CDR3 region has 16 residues. V trimming: 6 bases; J trimming: 9 bases; junction bases outside the gene matches: 19. Germline V CDR1 and CDR2: SNHLY, FYNNEI. CDR3 nucleotides: TGTGCCAGCAGGGAAAATCGAGGACAGGACAAAACGAAAGCTTTCTTT. Its protein product is CASRENRGQDKTKAFF.

The chain recombines TRBV2 with TRBJ1-1; D unclear. The CDR3 has 13 residues. Trimming pared 8 bases from V and 5 bases from J, leaving 15 bases between. Germline CDR1 and CDR2: SNHLY and FYNNEI. The CDR3, as DNA: TGTGCCAGCTCCGAGGAACGAAAGACTGAAGCTTTCTTT. It translates to CASSEERKTEAFF.

This clonotype has at least ten counts. The chain employs TRBV5-1 and TRBJ2-1; either TRBD1 or TRBD2 may fit D (7 bases each). Germline V gene lookup returns CDR1 SGHRS and CDR2 YFSETQ. Trimming shortened V by 0 bases and J by 4 bases, and 14 bases separated the two germline ends. The CDR3 is 16 residues long. This CDR3 reads CASSLGAGGAYNEQFF. The CDR3 region has the DNA TGCGCCAGCAGCTTGGGGGCAGGGGGGGCGTACAATGAGCAGTTCTTC.

This clonotype was recorded a few times. As DNA, the CDR3 is TGTGCCAGCGGGGGAGACTCCTACGAGCAGTACTTC. It specifies CASGGDSYEQYF. The chain recombines TRBV4-2 with TRBJ2-7; TRBD1 or TRBD2 may be the D gene (5 bases each). CDR1 and CDR2 (germline): LGHNA, YNFKEQ. V was clipped by 8 bases and J by 0 bases, with 8 bases between them. The CDR3 extends over 12 amino acids.

This clonotype has just a few counts. The chain has TRBV2 and TRBJ2-5; D may be TRBD1 (6 bases). With 3 bases removed from V and 5 bases from J, the gap between germline ends came to 16 bases. Germline CDR1 is SNHLY and CDR2 is FYNNEI. The CDR3 runs to 15 residues. The CDR3 region is CASSEDSRSGETQYF. CDR3 nucleotides: TGTGCCAGCAGTGAGGACAGTCGTTCAGGGGAGACCCAGTACTTC. The variable domain in full, with the rest retrieved from reference TRBV2 and TRBJ2-5, is EPEVTQTPSHQVTQMGQEVILRCVPISNHLYFYWYRQILGQKVEFLVSFYNNEISEKSEIFDDQFSVERPDGSNFTLKIRSTKLEDSAMYFCASSEDSRSGETQYFGPGTRLLVL.

The V and J genes are TRBV14 and TRBJ1-2; D perhaps matches TRBD1 (5 bases). CDR3 size: 14 residues. The V gene lost 5 bases and the J gene lost 2 bases, with 12 bases spanning the gap. CDR1 SGHDN and CDR2 FVKESK come from the germline V gene. For the CDR3, the DNA is TGTGCCAGCAGCGGGGACCTCTCCAACTATGGCTACACCTTC. Translation: CASSGDLSNYGYTF.

The chain combines TRBV5-1 with TRBJ2-7, with D unclear. This CDR3 has 15 residues. CDR1 and CDR2 (germline): SGHRS, YFSETQ. V gave up 0 bases and J gave up 0 bases, with 10 bases separating them. The CDR3 here is CASSLGSINSYEQYF. The CDR3 nucleotides read TGCGCCAGCAGCTTGGGCAGCATTAACTCCTACGAGCAGTACTTC.

The V call is TRBV10-3, the J call TRBJ2-5; the match to TRBD1 covers 12 bases. This CDR3 comprises 15 residues. The ends lost 4 bases at V and 2 bases at J; junction bases unmatched: 2. Germline V lookup: CDR1 ENHRY, CDR2 SYGVKD. CDR3: CAISGGQGAQETQYF. CDR3 bases: TGTGCCATCAGTGGGGGACAGGGGGCGCAAGAGACCCAGTACTTC.

The chain employs TRBV2 and TRBJ2-7, with D unresolved. Looked up from germline, CDR1 is SNHLY and CDR2 is FYNNEI. Trimming left V 3 bases short and J 2 bases short, with 2 bases between. The CDR3 is made up of 11 amino acids. This chain's CDR3 is CASSEAYEQYV. The CDR3, as DNA: TGTGCCAGCAGTGAGGCCTACGAGCAGTACGTC.

V gene TRBV12-3 or TRBV12-4 combines with J gene TRBJ1-1; TRBD1 might be the D (5 bases). The CDR3 length is 15 residues. Trimming shortened V by 0 bases and J by 0 bases, and 8 bases separated the two germline ends. The CDR3 nucleotides are TGTGCCAGCAGTTTAGCGTCGGGGGTGAACACTGAAGCTTTCTTT. Protein: CASSLASGVNTEAFF.

This clonotype was seen at least ten times. Since a much larger clone is just one base distant, this may be a read error. The V and J genes are TRBV20-1 and TRBJ1-1, with no clear D. The CDR3 extends over 13 amino acids. Trimming left V 0 bases short and J 0 bases short, with 5 bases between. Per germline, CDR1 DFQATT and CDR2 SNEGSKA (reference sequence). As DNA, the CDR3 is TGCAGTGCTAGAGATCCCTTGAACACTGAAGCTTTCTTT. Its protein is CSARDPLNTEAFF.

This clonotype was picked up many times. J is TRBJ2-1 and V is TRBV12-3 or TRBV12-4, with 8 positions matching TRBD2. The ends lost 8 bases at V and 13 bases at J; junction bases unmatched: 7. The CDR3 covers 11 residues. The CDR3 is CASFFSGTQFF. The DNA of the CDR3 is TGTGCCAGCTTTTTTAGCGGGACCCAGTTCTTC.